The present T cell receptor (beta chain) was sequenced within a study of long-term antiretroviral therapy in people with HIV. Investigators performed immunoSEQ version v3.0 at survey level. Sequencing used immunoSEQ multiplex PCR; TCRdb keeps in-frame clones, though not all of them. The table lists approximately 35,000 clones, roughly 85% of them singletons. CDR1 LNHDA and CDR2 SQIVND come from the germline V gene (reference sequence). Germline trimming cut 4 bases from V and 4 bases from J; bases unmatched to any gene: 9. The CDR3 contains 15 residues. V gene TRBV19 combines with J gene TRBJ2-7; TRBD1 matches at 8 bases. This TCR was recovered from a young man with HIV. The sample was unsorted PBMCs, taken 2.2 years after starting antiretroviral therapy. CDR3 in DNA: TGTGCCAGTAGTACCGGACAGGGTAATGCGTACGAGCAGTACTTC. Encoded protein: CASSTGQGNAYEQYF.